The T cell receptor (beta chain) described here comes from a study of T cells in Graves' hyperthyroidism and ophthalmopathy. Study-level results: Model predictions of ophthalmopathy came a median approximately 6.2 months before onset.

Stable Graves' hyperthyroidism denoted no ophthalmopathy progression over 18 months. Participants, patients aged 18 to 65, had newly diagnosed hyperthyroidism with a duration under 2 months. Fresh peripheral blood, about 9.3 ml, yielded the PBMCs. V was clipped by 1 base and J by 4 bases, with 10 bases between them. This CDR3 spans 15 amino acids. The germline gives CDR1 LGHNA, CDR2 YSLEER. This clonotype has just a few counts. Its specificity is unknown. RNA transcripts provided the source from which TCR beta CDR3 regions were amplified. HTBI primers were employed in a first-round RT-PCR of the TCR CDR3. Using its own MiXCR run on the multiplex PCR reads, TCRdb lists one record per CDR3 protein. Of more than 300,000 distinct CDR3 sequences listed, about 14% were seen once; the top ten hold approximately 25%.

This clonotype was sampled from a young woman with Graves' hyperthyroidism. The J gene is TRBJ1-4, the V gene TRBV4-3, with a possible D match to TRBD1 (5 bases). Sequenced input: blood. The CDR3: CASSQGVGGNEKLFF. The CDR3 DNA reads as TGCGCCAGCAGCCAAGGCGTCGGGGGTAATGAAAAACTGTTTTTT.